A selection of T cell receptor beta chains follows, all from one sample in a study of blood T cell repertoires in COVID-19. This table comes from immunoSEQ multiplex PCR, and its TCRdb copy is limited to in-frame clones, with some not included. The sample yields 200,000 to 250,000 clones, 70% to 85% seen once. Material for sequencing was PBMCs or T cells enriched from blood (not recorded which). All receptors come from a man between 40 and 49 years old who had recovered from COVID-19. Both conserved end residues are part of each CDR3. A D gene is named only where the DNA matches it firmly. Rows give clone size only sometimes, using once, few, many, or a class for an expanded clone.

v_call	clone_size	d_call	j_call	cdr3_nt	cdr3_aa
TRBV6-1	NA	NA	TRBJ1-2	TGTGCCAGCAGTGAATATGCAGCTAACTATGGCTACACCTTC	CASSEYAANYGYTF
TRBV9	NA	NA	TRBJ1-1	TGTGCCAGCAGCGTGACGGCAGGGTCTTCTGAAGCTTTCTTT	CASSVTAGSSEAFF
TRBV7-3	NA	TRBD2	TRBJ2-1	TGTGCCAGCAGCCGGGGGGAGCCCTACAATGAGCAGTTCTTC	CASSRGEPYNEQFF
TRBV7-2	NA	NA	TRBJ1-4	TGTGCCAGCAGCTCCACTCAGGGAATTGGTGAAAAACTGTTTTTT	CASSSTQGIGEKLFF
TRBV9	NA	TRBD2	TRBJ2-1	TGTGCCAGCAGCGGCGGGACTAGCGGCACTTGGTCCTACAATGAGCAGTTCTTC	CASSGGTSGTWSYNEQFF
TRBV6-1	once	TRBD1	TRBJ2-7	TGTGCCAGCAGTGAACGGGACAGGGTGGGCGGCGAGCAGTACTTC	CASSERDRVGGEQYF
TRBV2	NA	NA	TRBJ1-1	TGTGCCAGCAGGGAGGGCGCTGAAGCTTTCTTT	CASREGAEAFF
TRBV28	few	NA	TRBJ2-5	TGTGCCAGCCACAAACTAGGACGTATGCAAGAGACCCAGTACTTC	CASHKLGRMQETQYF
TRBV18	NA	TRBD2	TRBJ2-7	TGTGCCAGCTCACCACTGCTCGGGAGGGGATACGAGCAGTACTTC	CASSPLLGRGYEQYF
TRBV4-1	NA	NA	TRBJ2-5	TGCGCCAGCAGCCACCTCCCGCTTCGGGAGACCCAGTACTTC	CASSHLPLRETQYF
TRBV2	NA	NA	TRBJ2-1	TGTGCCAGCAAGACTCTTCTCTCCTACAATGAGCAGTTCTTC	CASKTLLSYNEQFF
TRBV19	NA	NA	TRBJ1-1	TGTGCCAGTAGTGTAGGCCCAGAAGAAAGGGGAGGGAACACTGAAGCTTTCTTT	CASSVGPEERGGNTEAFF
TRBV28	NA	NA	TRBJ1-2	TGTGCCAGCAGATCCCCTCGGGGGGTCATTTATGGCTACACCTTC	CASRSPRGVIYGYTF
TRBV4-3	NA	TRBD1	TRBJ2-7	TGCGCCAGCAGCCAAGGGGCAGGGGGCGCCTACGAGCAGTACTTC	CASSQGAGGAYEQYF
TRBV7-8	NA	TRBD1	TRBJ1-5	TGTGCCAGCAGACGAGCAGGGGGAAATCAGCCCCAGCATTTT	CASRRAGGNQPQHF
TRBV5-1	NA	NA	TRBJ1-1	TGCGCCAGCAGCGACATCAGGGAGGGGTTTAACACTGAAGCTTTCTTT	CASSDIREGFNTEAFF
TRBV2	NA	TRBD1	TRBJ2-3	TGTGCCAGCAGTGGTCGACAGGGGGGCACAGATACGCAGTATTTT	CASSGRQGGTDTQYF
TRBV3-1/TRBV3-2	NA	NA	TRBJ1-1	TGTGCCAGCAACGAGGGGAGGGGAAGAACTGAAGCTTTCTTT	CASNEGRGRTEAFF
TRBV7-9	many	TRBD2	TRBJ2-2	TGTGCCAGCAGCCCGGTAGCGGGAGGGTTTAACACCGGGGAGCTGTTTTTT	CASSPVAGGFNTGELFF
TRBV5-5	NA	NA	TRBJ2-3	TGTGCCAGCAGCGCCCCGGCAGGGACAGATACGCAGTATTTT	CASSAPAGTDTQYF
TRBV12-3/TRBV12-4	NA	NA	TRBJ2-7	TGTGCCAGCAGTCGAGGGCTTTGGGAGCAGTACTTC	CASSRGLWEQYF
TRBV5-1	NA	NA	TRBJ2-3	TGCGCCAGCAGCTTGCACGACTCGCGCACAGATACGCAGTATTTT	CASSLHDSRTDTQYF
TRBV12-3/TRBV12-4	NA	NA	TRBJ2-5	TGTGCCAGCAGTTTTGAGTTGGAGACCCAGTACTTC	CASSFELETQYF
TRBV28	NA	TRBD2	TRBJ2-1	TGTGCCAGCAGTTTTAGCGGGGGAGGCTCCTACAATGAGCAGTTCTTC	CASSFSGGGSYNEQFF
TRBV18	NA	NA	TRBJ2-7	TGTGCCAGCTCAATAAACAGTAGACAGGTAGGCGGCGAGCAGTACTTC	CASSINSRQVGGEQYF
TRBV5-4	NA	NA	TRBJ2-5	TGTGCCAGCAGCTTGGGGCAGGGGAAGACCCAGTACTTC	CASSLGQGKTQYF
TRBV19	few	NA	TRBJ1-6	TGTGCCAGTAGGAAGGACCGAGGGTATTCACCCCTCCACTTT	CASRKDRGYSPLHF
TRBV6-5	NA	TRBD1	TRBJ2-1	TGTGCCAGCAGCCCGGGACAGGGGAGGAATGAGCAGTTCTTC	CASSPGQGRNEQFF
TRBV15	NA	TRBD1	TRBJ2-5	TGTGCCACGACTAGACAGGGGATTCAAGAGACCCAGTACTTC	CATTRQGIQETQYF
TRBV28	NA	NA	TRBJ1-3	TGTGCCAGCAGTTTCGAACAGGCCATATATTTT	CASSFEQAIYF
TRBV9	once	TRBD2	TRBJ2-2	TGTGCCAGCAGCAAGAAGAGCAGCGGGGGATACACCGGGGAGCTGTTTTTT	CASSKKSSGGYTGELFF
TRBV5-1	NA	TRBD2	TRBJ2-3	TGCGCCAGCAGCTTGGGGGGTACGGGGGGGGCCACAGATACGCAGTATTTT	CASSLGGTGGATDTQYF
TRBV2	NA	NA	TRBJ1-6	TGTGCCAGCAGTTGGGGGACACAAGTAAATAATTCACCCCTCCACTTT	CASSWGTQVNNSPLHF
TRBV5-1	once	TRBD1	TRBJ2-7	TGCGCCAGCAGCTTTTTACCGGGACAGGGTCGCGAGCAGTACTTC	CASSFLPGQGREQYF
TRBV5-1	NA	NA	TRBJ1-2	TGCGCCAGCAGCCCGGGCTATGGCTACACCTTC	CASSPGYGYTF
TRBV20-1	NA	TRBD1	TRBJ2-3	TGCAGTGCTAGTATCAGGGGGTTCCCAGATACGCAGTATTTT	CSASIRGFPDTQYF
TRBV18	once	NA	TRBJ1-5	TGTGCCAGCTCAGATGACAGGCCTCAGCCCCAGCATTTT	CASSDDRPQPQHF
TRBV6-5	once	NA	TRBJ2-1	TGTGCCAGCAGTTACGGTGACACCGGTTTTGAGCAGTTCTTC	CASSYGDTGFEQFF
TRBV19	NA	NA	TRBJ1-4	TGTGCCAGTAGTCGACAAATCCAAGAAAAACTGTTTTTT	CASSRQIQEKLFF
TRBV19	few	NA	TRBJ2-1	TGTGCCAGTAGTTATGGCTCGTACAATGAGCAGTTCTTC	CASSYGSYNEQFF
TRBV4-1	NA	NA	TRBJ2-2	TGCGCCAGCAGCCAAGTCGGAACAGGGTGGGATACCGGGGAGCTGTTTTTT	CASSQVGTGWDTGELFF
TRBV3-1/TRBV3-2	NA	TRBD1	TRBJ2-1	TGTGCCAGCAGCCGGACGACAAGGGGACAGTACAATGAGCAGTTCTTC	CASSRTTRGQYNEQFF
TRBV18	NA	NA	TRBJ1-5	TGTGCCAGCTCACTCGAGGGTCTGAGCAATCAGCCCCAGCATTTT	CASSLEGLSNQPQHF
TRBV2	NA	NA	TRBJ1-6	TGTGCCAGCAGCGGGACATCGCCGAGGAATTCACCCCTCCACTTT	CASSGTSPRNSPLHF
TRBV28	few	NA	TRBJ1-4	TGTGCCAGCAGTTTATCAGGGGCACTTGCAACTAATGAAAAACTGTTTTTT	CASSLSGALATNEKLFF
TRBV2	NA	TRBD2	TRBJ2-1	TGTGCCAGCATCGCTACCGCGGGAGGGCCCAATGAGCAGTTCTTC	CASIATAGGPNEQFF
TRBV30	NA	TRBD2	TRBJ2-7	TGTGCCTGGAGTGTAACGGGACTAGACCTGCGCGAGCAGTACTTC	CAWSVTGLDLREQYF
TRBV5-6	NA	NA	TRBJ1-3	TGTGCCAGCAAAACCTCCGGCTCTGGAAACACCATATATTTT	CASKTSGSGNTIYF
TRBV29-1	NA	TRBD2	TRBJ2-3	TGCAGCGTGCTAGCGGGGGTTCAGTATTTT	CSVLAGVQYF
TRBV2	NA	TRBD1	TRBJ1-5	TGTGCCAGCAGCGGACAGGGGGCTTTGAGCAATCAGCCCCAGCATTTT	CASSGQGALSNQPQHF
TRBV24-1	NA	TRBD1	TRBJ2-5	TGTGCCACCAGTGATCGCCCGGGACAGGTCGATGGGGGGACCCAGTACTTC	CATSDRPGQVDGGTQYF